Here is one T cell receptor (beta chain) with its context. The antigen is not known. The junction does not match germline at one end; this may be a read error. The data were produced by immunoSEQ multiplex PCR, yet TCRdb's version contains in-frame clones alone and is incomplete. The repertoire has tens of thousands of clones, 75% to 85% of them found once; the top ten carry 1.2%. Antigen-specific CD4+ T cells expanded by the ViraFEST assay with viral peptide pools were then sequenced. When about ten days of culture had elapsed, CD4+ T cells were isolated. Participants were given two doses of BNT162b2 or mRNA-1273 vaccine. The CDR3 length is 13 residues. CDR1 and CDR2 from the germline V gene are WSHSY and SAAADI. This sample stems from a study of vaccination effects on CD4 cells after COVID-19.

The clonotype was recovered from a human donor who received a COVID-19 vaccine. V and J are TRBV10-2 and TRBJ2-5; tentative D call: TRBD1 (5 bases). The source material was CD4+ T cells from PBMCs cultured with HCoV-229E spike peptides, sampled after COVID-19 vaccination. The CDR3 DNA follows: TGCGCCAGCAGTGAGGACAGCCAAGCGACCCAGTACTTC. Translated, it gives CASSEDSQATQYF.